A selection of T cell receptor beta chains follows, all from one sample in a study of shared clonotypes between healthy human individuals. The table came from immunoSEQ multiplex PCR; TCRdb's copy has only in-frame clones and leaves some out. The table has approximately 400,000 clones, roughly 96% seen once; the top ten hold around 0.29%. Sequencing was performed on memory CD8+ T cells sorted from blood. These receptors came from a man aged 25 to 40 in good health. The CDR3 runs from the conserved cysteine through the conserved F or W. The D gene is left open where the match is weak. Clone size, where shown, is once, few, many, or a class for clones that have expanded.

size,D,J,V,CDR3,DNA
-,TRBD2,TRBJ2-1,TRBV11-3,CASSSLAGVVNEQFF,TGTGCCAGCAGCTCACTAGCGGGAGTTGTCAATGAGCAGTTCTTC
-,TRBD1,TRBJ2-5,TRBV5-1,CASSLEGAETQYF,TGCGCCAGCAGCTTGGAGGGGGCAGAGACCCAGTACTTC
-,-,TRBJ1-2,TRBV7-2,CASSLPGRGYTF,TGTGCCAGCAGCTTACCTGGGCGTGGCTACACCTTC
-,TRBD2,TRBJ2-1,TRBV7-9,CATGLAGINEQFF,TGTGCCACCGGACTAGCGGGAATCAATGAGCAGTTCTTC
-,TRBD2,TRBJ2-7,TRBV7-9,CATTGTREGSYEQYF,TGTGCCACCACAGGTACGCGGGAGGGCTCCTACGAGCAGTACTTC
-,-,TRBJ2-3,TRBV7-7,CATRSPDTQYF,TGTGCAACAAGAAGTCCAGATACGCAGTATTTT
-,-,TRBJ1-5,TRBV6-5,CASSYAGVDQPQHF,TGTGCCAGCAGTTATGCAGGGGTGGATCAGCCCCAGCATTTT
-,TRBD2,TRBJ2-1,TRBV6-7,CASTSGTSIYNEQFF,TGTGCCAGCACTTCCGGGACTAGCATATACAATGAGCAGTTCTTC
-,TRBD1,TRBJ2-3,TRBV5-6,CASGNRGRGTDTQYF,TGTGCCAGCGGAAACAGGGGTCGGGGCACAGATACGCAGTATTTT
-,-,TRBJ2-7,TRBV9,CASSVSPTSYEQYF,TGTGCCAGCAGCGTAAGCCCTACCTCCTACGAGCAGTACTTC
-,-,TRBJ1-3,TRBV10-3,CAISGGYGNTIYF,TGTGCCATCAGTGGAGGGTACGGAAACACCATATATTTT
-,TRBD2,TRBJ2-7,TRBV10-3,CAISDTSGNTYEQYF,TGTGCCATCAGCGATACTAGCGGGAATACCTACGAGCAGTACTTC
-,-,TRBJ2-5,TRBV7-8,CASSVWIQETQYF,TGTGCCAGCAGCGTGTGGATTCAAGAGACCCAGTACTTC
-,-,TRBJ2-1,TRBV7-3,CASSLIVASEQFF,TGTGCCAGCAGCTTAATTGTAGCCAGTGAGCAGTTCTTC
-,-,TRBJ2-2,TRBV5-4,CASSLIASGAGGTGELFF,TGTGCCAGCAGCTTGATTGCTAGCGGAGCAGGGGGCACCGGGGAGCTGTTTTTT
few,-,TRBJ1-5,TRBV4-2,CASSQATNQPQHF,TGTGCCAGCAGCCAAGCAACGAATCAGCCCCAGCATTTT
-,TRBD2,TRBJ2-5,TRBV5-1,CASRNPQAGGGETQYF,TGCGCCAGCCGCAACCCTCAAGCGGGAGGGGGAGAGACCCAGTACTTC
-,TRBD2,TRBJ2-7,TRBV10-3,CAISENTLAGAGEQYF,TGTGCCATCAGTGAGAACACGCTAGCGGGAGCGGGCGAGCAGTACTTC
-,TRBD2,TRBJ2-1,TRBV7-9,CASSSIASGRAYEQFF,TGTGCCAGCAGCTCCATCGCTAGCGGGAGGGCCTATGAGCAGTTCTTC
once,TRBD2,TRBJ2-5,TRBV7-9,CASAAGDLAEGETQYF,TGTGCCAGCGCAGCGGGAGACTTAGCGGAAGGAGAGACCCAGTACTTC
-,TRBD1,TRBJ2-1,TRBV7-6,CASSLANRDRVNEQFF,TGTGCCAGCAGCTTAGCGAACCGGGACAGGGTCAATGAGCAGTTCTTC
-,-,TRBJ2-7,TRBV10-3,CAKQHRDSACEQYF,TGTGCCAAACAGCACCGGGACTCCGCATGCGAGCAGTACTTC
-,-,TRBJ2-7,TRBV7-2,CASSLTGGAYEQYF,TGTGCCAGCAGCTTAACGGGGGGCGCCTACGAGCAGTACTTC
-,TRBD2,TRBJ2-3,TRBV18,CASSPGLAGEDTQYF,TGTGCCAGCTCACCGGGACTAGCGGGAGAAGATACGCAGTATTTT
-,TRBD2,TRBJ2-3,TRBV14,CASSPRLAPDTDTQYF,TGTGCCAGCAGCCCACGACTAGCGCCAGACACAGATACGCAGTATTTT
-,-,TRBJ2-3,TRBV5-1,CASSLTGAPPDTQYF,TGCGCCAGCAGCTTAACGGGAGCCCCCCCAGATACGCAGTATTTT
-,-,TRBJ1-3,TRBV12-5,CASGLVAGARHPYTIYF,TGTGCTAGTGGTTTGGTCGCCGGGGCCCGGCATCCATACACCATATATTTT
-,-,TRBJ2-4,TRBV7-2,CASSTTGPRQYF,TGTGCCAGCAGTACAACGGGACCTCGTCAGTACTTC
-,-,TRBJ1-3,TRBV28,CASSAQGNTIYF,TGTGCCAGCAGTGCACAGGGAAACACCATATATTTT
-,TRBD2,TRBJ2-7,TRBV10-3,CAISGGAGVHEQYF,TGTGCCATCAGTGGGGGAGCGGGAGTCCACGAGCAGTACTTC
-,-,TRBJ2-7,TRBV9,CASSARPNYEQYF,TGTGCCAGCAGCGCCAGGCCTAACTACGAGCAGTACTTC
-,-,TRBJ1-2,TRBV9,CASRGGYGYTF,TGTGCCAGCAGAGGGGGCTATGGCTACACCTTC
-,TRBD1,TRBJ2-4,TRBV7-8,CASSFPGTGAKNIQYF,TGTGCCAGCAGCTTTCCCGGGACAGGGGCCAAAAACATTCAGTACTTC
-,-,TRBJ2-1,TRBV10-3,CAISGSYNEQFF,TGTGCCATCAGCGGCTCCTACAATGAGCAGTTCTTC
-,TRBD1,TRBJ1-4,TRBV6-1,CASNGQGGEKLFF,TGTGCCAGCAACGGACAGGGCGGGGAAAAACTGTTTTTT